The 18 T cell receptor beta chains below all came from one sample that was sequenced in a study of T cells after posttransplantation cyclophosphamide. Busulfan-fludarabine conditioning, marrow transplant, and cyclophosphamide on days +3 and +4 were administered. Some clones are missing from TCRdb's copy, which holds only in-frame ones; the method was immunoSEQ multiplex PCR. This table has about 22,000 clones, roughly nine tenths appearing once. The sample in question was PBMCs, obtained after allogeneic stem cell transplant with posttransplant cyclophosphamide. All receptors come from a female patient aged 25-40 years who received an allogeneic stem cell transplant from an unrelated donor, was CMV-positive, and had no GVHD. Some T cells may have come from the graft donor.

CDR3: CASSGGGEKLFF. The CDR3 DNA is TGTGCCAGCAGCGGAGGTGGTGAAAAACTGTTTTTT. The rearrangement links TRBV9 to TRBJ1-4; D not resolved. The germline V gene encodes CDR1 SGDLS and CDR2 YYNGEE. This CDR3 has 12 amino acids. V shed 3 bases and J shed 7 bases, with 7 bases lying between them.

The J gene is TRBJ1-5, the V gene TRBV19; no clear D. The CDR3 spans 15 residues. Germline V lookup: CDR1 LNHDA, CDR2 SQIVND (reference sequence). V dropped 3 bases and J dropped 0 bases, with 9 bases sitting between them. In nucleotides, the CDR3 is TGTGCCAGTAGTATGGAGGGCCATAGCAATCAGCCCCAGCATTTT. As protein: CASSMEGHSNQPQHF.

The V and J genes are TRBV29-1 and TRBJ2-1; possible D gene TRBD2, 6 bases. CDR3 size: 13 residues. V was pared by 6 bases and J by 12 bases, with 21 bases between. The germline gives CDR1 SQVTM, CDR2 ANQGSEA. CDR3 region: CSVVPGPMGGQFF. The CDR3 nucleotides read TGCAGCGTCGTCCCGGGCCCGATGGGAGGGCAGTTCTTC.

The V call is TRBV5-5, the J call TRBJ1-6, with TRBD1 matching over 8 bases. J lost 4 bases, V lost 2 bases, and 5 bases had no gene match. Germline loops: CDR1 SGHKS, CDR2 YYEKEE (reference sequence). There are 16 residues in the CDR3. CDR3 in amino acids: CASSFERDRYNSPLHF. CDR3 in DNA: TGTGCCAGCAGCTTCGAAAGGGACAGGTATAATTCACCCCTCCACTTT.

The DNA of the CDR3 is TGTGCCAGCAGCACAGAGGGAGCGGGGGGGTTGAGAAACATTCAGTACTTC. This gives the protein CASSTEGAGGLRNIQYF. J is TRBJ2-4 and V is TRBV5-6, with 10 bases aligning to TRBD2. The CDR3 contains 17 residues. Germline V gives CDR1 SGHDT, CDR2 YYEEEE. J was trimmed by 6 bases and V by 4 bases; bases with no gene match: 13.

The chain links TRBV5-1 to TRBJ1-2, with D perhaps TRBD1 (5 bases). Germline values: CDR1 SGHRS, CDR2 YFSETQ. V was cut by 0 bases and J by 6 bases, with 9 bases left in between. This CDR3 region has 13 residues. The CDR3 DNA sequence: TGCGCCAGCAGCTTGGAACGGGGGGATGGCTACACCTTC. The encoded protein is CASSLERGDGYTF.

Here the CDR3 DNA reads TGTGCCAGCAGCTCAGCAGGGGGCGGTCAGCCCCAGCATTTT. It yields the protein CASSSAGGGQPQHF. V is TRBV7-9 and J is TRBJ1-5; the match to TRBD1 covers 8 bases. This CDR3 region has 14 residues. V shed 4 bases and J 6 bases; nucleotides not matched to a gene: 5. Germline CDR1 reads SEHNR; CDR2 reads FQNEAQ (reference sequence).

This clone was seen more than once but under ten times. The chain combines TRBV4-3 with TRBJ1-4; 7 bases are shared with TRBD1. J lost 2 bases, V lost 1 base, and 4 bases had no gene match. This CDR3 region has 16 residues. Looked up from germline, CDR1 is LGHNA and CDR2 is YSLEER. CDR3 DNA sequence: TGCGCCAGCAGCCAAGGACCACAGGGGACTAATGAAAAACTGTTTTTT. It yields the protein CASSQGPQGTNEKLFF.

This clone came up once. This chain uses TRBV27 with TRBJ2-2; D ambiguous. V lost 4 bases and J lost 1, with 13 bases in between. Germline-derived CDR1 and CDR2 are MNHEY and SMNVEV (reference sequence). The CDR3 is 16 amino acids. The CDR3 region has the DNA TGTGCCAGCAGTTCCATAGAAGAGGTGAACACCGGGGAGCTGTTTTTT. It translates to CASSSIEEVNTGELFF.

The genes are TRBV7-9 and TRBJ2-7; 8 bases agree with TRBD2. This CDR3 spans 15 amino acids. The ends lost 5 bases at V and 3 bases at J; junction bases unmatched: 9. The germline V gene has CDR1 SEHNR and CDR2 FQNEAQ (reference sequence). CDR3 amino acids: CASSPARSGGYEQYF. In nucleotides, the CDR3 is TGTGCCAGCAGCCCGGCCAGGAGCGGGGGCTACGAGCAGTACTTC.

The gene calls are TRBV9 and TRBJ2-3; D is undetermined. Germline CDR1 reads SGDLS; CDR2 reads YYNGEE. This CDR3 contains 12 residues. Trimming cost V 1 base and J 6 bases, with 6 bases left between them. The CDR3 region is CASSVSEDTQYF. CDR3 sequence (DNA): TGTGCCAGCAGCGTATCGGAGGATACGCAGTATTTT.

The chain employs TRBV10-3 and TRBJ2-4, with TRBD1 identical over 7 bases. The CDR3 runs 15 residues. The V segment lost 2 bases and the J segment 3 bases; nucleotides outside the gene matches: 4. Germline CDR1 ENHRY, CDR2 SYGVKD. This CDR3 is CAISERRQGKNIQYF. CDR3 in DNA: TGTGCCATCAGTGAGAGAAGACAGGGCAAAAACATTCAGTACTTC.

The CDR3 nucleotides are TGTGCCAGCAGCTTAAGGCGGCCACCCGACGGCACAGATACGCAGTATTTT. Translation gives CASSLRRPPDGTDTQYF. The genes are TRBV7-6 and TRBJ2-3, with no clear D. CDR1 SGHVS and CDR2 FNYEAQ come from the germline V gene. The V end was cut by 2 bases, the J end by 1 base, with 16 bases between. The CDR3 loop spans 17 amino acids.

The rearrangement links TRBV14 to TRBJ2-7; D perhaps matches TRBD2 (6 bases). CDR3 length: 15 amino acids. Germline V gene lookup returns CDR1 SGHDN and CDR2 FVKESK. The V gene lost 4 bases and the J gene lost 7 bases, with 20 bases spanning the gap. CDR3 residues: CASSRWGLRIREQYF. Written as DNA, the CDR3 is TGTGCCAGCAGCCGCTGGGGACTGAGAATACGAGAGCAGTACTTC.

This clone was seen only once. The gene calls are TRBV7-9 and TRBJ2-1; 7 bases align to TRBD2. Germline-derived CDR1 and CDR2 are SEHNR and FQNEAQ (reference sequence). This CDR3 is built from 15 residues. V was pared by 1 base and J by 8 bases, with 8 bases of the junction left unmatched. In DNA, the CDR3 is TGTGCCAGCAGCTTAGTGGGGACCCGGGAGGATGAGCAGTTCTTC. Residues: CASSLVGTREDEQFF.

V gene TRBV5-4 combines with J gene TRBJ1-6; 7 nucleotides line up with TRBD1. CDR1 and CDR2 (germline): SGHNT, YYREEE (reference sequence). The junction had 11 bases not matched to a gene; V was cut back by 4 bases and J by 7 bases. The CDR3 length is 16 residues. The CDR3 protein is CASSNEGASLNSPLHF. Written as DNA, the CDR3 is TGTGCCAGCAGCAACGAGGGGGCCTCATTAAATTCACCCCTCCACTTT.

The genes are TRBV7-2 and TRBJ2-5; tentatively, D is TRBD2 (7 bases). Germline loops: CDR1 SGHTA, CDR2 FQGNSA. V dropped 5 bases and J dropped 1 base, with 11 bases sitting between them. This CDR3 is built from 14 residues. Here the CDR3 DNA reads TGTGCCAGCAGCGGGGGGGCGAGCCAAGAGACCCAGTACTTC. Its translation: CASSGGASQETQYF.

The chain employs TRBV5-6 and TRBJ1-6; 7 positions agree with TRBD1. The J segment lost 3 bases and the V segment lost 3 bases, leaving 3 bases of the junction unmatched. The CDR3 totals 15 residues. The germline gives CDR1 SGHDT, CDR2 YYEEEE. The CDR3 DNA is TGTGCCAGCAGCTGGGGGACAGTCTATAATTCACCCCTCCACTTT. Its translation: CASSWGTVYNSPLHF.